This TCR beta chain was obtained from a study of CD8 T cell repertoires and HIV-1 epitope variants. CDR1 is SGHAT and CDR2 is FQNNGV in the germline V gene. Trimming removed 5 bases from V and 6 bases from J; junction bases left unmatched: 3. This CDR3 comprises 15 residues. TCRdb's copy holds only in-frame clones and misses some; the assay was immunoSEQ multiplex PCR. The data hold tens of thousands of clones, with over 70% observed a single time. The chain employs TRBV11-2 and TRBJ2-1, with 14 bases matching TRBD2. Sequenced input: uncultured baseline CD8+ T cells from peripheral blood mononuclear cells (PBMCs). The TCR sequence derives from a male donor with HIV. The CDR3 sequence: CASSPGTSGSNEQFF. The DNA of the CDR3 is TGTGCCAGCAGCCCTGGGACTAGCGGGAGCAATGAGCAGTTCTTC. Full variable domain (rest looked up from reference TRBV11-2 and TRBJ2-1): EAGVAQSPRYKIIEKRQSVAFWCNPISGHATLYWYQQILGQGPKLLIQFQNNGVVDDSQLPKDRFSAERLKGVDSTLKIQPAKLEDSAVYLCASSPGTSGSNEQFFGPGTRLTVL.